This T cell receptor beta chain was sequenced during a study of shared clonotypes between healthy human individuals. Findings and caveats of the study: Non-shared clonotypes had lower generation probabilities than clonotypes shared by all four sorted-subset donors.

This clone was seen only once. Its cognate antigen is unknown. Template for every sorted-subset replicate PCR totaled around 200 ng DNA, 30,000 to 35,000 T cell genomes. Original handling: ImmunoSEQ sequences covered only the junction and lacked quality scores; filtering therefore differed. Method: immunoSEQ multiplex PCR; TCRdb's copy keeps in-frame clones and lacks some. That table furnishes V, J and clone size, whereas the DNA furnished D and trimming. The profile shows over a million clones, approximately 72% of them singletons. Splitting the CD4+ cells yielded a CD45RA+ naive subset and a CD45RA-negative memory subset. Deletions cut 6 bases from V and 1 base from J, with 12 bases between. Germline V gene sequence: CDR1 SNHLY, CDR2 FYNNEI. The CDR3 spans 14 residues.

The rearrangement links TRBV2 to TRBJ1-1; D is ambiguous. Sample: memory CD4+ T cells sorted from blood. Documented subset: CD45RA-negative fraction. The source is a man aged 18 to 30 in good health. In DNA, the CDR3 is TGTGCCAGCAGCATGTTAGAACAGAACACTGAAGCTTTCTTT. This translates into CASSMLEQNTEAFF. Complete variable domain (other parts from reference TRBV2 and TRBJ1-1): EPEVTQTPSHQVTQMGQEVILRCVPISNHLYFYWYRQILGQKVEFLVSFYNNEISEKSEIFDDQFSVERPDGSNFTLKIRSTKLEDSAMYFCASSMLEQNTEAFFGQGTRLTVV.